This T cell receptor (beta chain) was captured by sequencing in a study of T cell changes during pregnancy in multiple sclerosis. Using immunoSEQ multiplex PCR, the repertoire was profiled, and TCRdb retains in-frame clones only, with some absent. The sample consists of 90,000 to 95,000 clones, 80% to 95% of them appearing once. Looked up from germline, CDR1 is LNHDA and CDR2 is SQIVND (reference sequence). CDR3 size: 16 residues. Trimming pared 3 bases from V and 7 bases from J, leaving 21 bases between. Here the sequenced sample was peripheral blood, taken in the first trimester of pregnancy. The clonotype was recovered from a female donor with multiple sclerosis, enrolled in a pregnancy study. The chain recombines TRBV19 with TRBJ2-5; perhaps TRBD1 as D (5 bases). CDR3 loop: CASSISTEWPPGTQYF. CDR3 sequence (DNA): TGTGCCAGTAGTATTTCGACAGAGTGGCCGCCAGGGACCCAGTACTTC.